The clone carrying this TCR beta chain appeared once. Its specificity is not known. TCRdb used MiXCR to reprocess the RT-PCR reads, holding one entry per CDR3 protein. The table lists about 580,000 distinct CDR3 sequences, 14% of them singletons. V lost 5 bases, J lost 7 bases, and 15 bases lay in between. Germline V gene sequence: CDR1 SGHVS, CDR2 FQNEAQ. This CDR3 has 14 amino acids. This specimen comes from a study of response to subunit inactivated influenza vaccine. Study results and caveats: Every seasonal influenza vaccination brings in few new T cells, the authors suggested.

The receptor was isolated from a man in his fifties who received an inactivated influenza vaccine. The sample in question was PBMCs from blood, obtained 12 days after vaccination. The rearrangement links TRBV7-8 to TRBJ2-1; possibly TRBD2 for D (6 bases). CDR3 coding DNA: TGTGCCAGCAGCCCCGTGGAGGGCTGGAATGAGCAGTTCTTC. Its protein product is CASSPVEGWNEQFF.